This T cell receptor (beta chain) originates from a study of molecular identifiers for immune sequencing clone quantification. The bulk TCR libraries were made with methods described before and with listed TCR primers. TCRdb processed the PCR reads anew with MiXCR; each CDR3 protein has one entry. The sample lists hundreds of thousands of distinct CDR3 sequences, about 25% occurring once. The naive CD8 libraries originated from between roughly 18,000 and 1,000,000 sorted cells and drew on 10%, 30% or 50% RNA. Naive CD8 T cells, phenotype CD8+CD4-CCR7+CD45RA+, were sorted. The CDR3 is 15 amino acids. V shed 0 bases and J 8 bases; nucleotides not matched to a gene: 7. Germline V gene data show CDR1 as MNHEY and CDR2 as SVGAGI.

The clonotype comes from a human donor in good health. Some libraries in this study had Jurkat cell RNA spiked in. Sequenced: naive CD8+ T cells from blood, with Jurkat cell RNA spiked in. Subset of the sample: FACS-sorted CD8+CD4-CCR7+CD45RA+ naive T cells. The chain recombines TRBV6-5 with TRBJ2-1; 7 bases agree with TRBD1. CDR3 loop: CASSYSEGGFDEQFF. The CDR3 region has the DNA TGTGCCAGCAGTTACTCAGAAGGGGGCTTCGATGAGCAGTTCTTC.